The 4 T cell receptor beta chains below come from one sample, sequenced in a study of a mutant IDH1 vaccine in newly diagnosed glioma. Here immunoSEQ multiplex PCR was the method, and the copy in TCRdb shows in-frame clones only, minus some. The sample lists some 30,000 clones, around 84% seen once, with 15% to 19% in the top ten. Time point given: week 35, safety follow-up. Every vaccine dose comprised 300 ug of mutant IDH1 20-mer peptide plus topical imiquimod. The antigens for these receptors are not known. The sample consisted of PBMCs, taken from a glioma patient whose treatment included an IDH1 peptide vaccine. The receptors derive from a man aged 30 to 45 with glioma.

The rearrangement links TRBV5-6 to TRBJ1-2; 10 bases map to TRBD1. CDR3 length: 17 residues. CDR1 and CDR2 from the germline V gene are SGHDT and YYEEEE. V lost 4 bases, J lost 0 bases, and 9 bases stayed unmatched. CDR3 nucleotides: TGTGCCAGCAGCGGAACCCGGGACAGGGGACCTAACTATGGCTACACCTTC. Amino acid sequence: CASSGTRDRGPNYGYTF.

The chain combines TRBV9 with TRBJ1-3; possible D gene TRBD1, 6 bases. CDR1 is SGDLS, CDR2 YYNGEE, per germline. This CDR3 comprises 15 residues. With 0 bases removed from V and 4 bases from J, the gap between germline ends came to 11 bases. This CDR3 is CASSVGGGPGNTIYF. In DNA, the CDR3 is TGTGCCAGCAGCGTAGGTGGGGGGCCGGGAAACACCATATATTTT.

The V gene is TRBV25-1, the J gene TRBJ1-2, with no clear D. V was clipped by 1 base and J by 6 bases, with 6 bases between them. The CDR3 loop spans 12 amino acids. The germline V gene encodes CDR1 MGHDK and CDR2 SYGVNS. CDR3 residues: CASSESDHGYTF. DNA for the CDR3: TGTGCCAGCAGTGAATCGGACCATGGCTACACCTTC.

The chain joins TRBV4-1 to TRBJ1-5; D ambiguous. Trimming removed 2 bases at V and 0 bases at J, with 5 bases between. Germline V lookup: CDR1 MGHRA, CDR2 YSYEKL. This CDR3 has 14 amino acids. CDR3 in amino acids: CASSQWDSNQPQHF. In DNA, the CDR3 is TGCGCCAGCAGCCAATGGGATAGCAATCAGCCCCAGCATTTT.